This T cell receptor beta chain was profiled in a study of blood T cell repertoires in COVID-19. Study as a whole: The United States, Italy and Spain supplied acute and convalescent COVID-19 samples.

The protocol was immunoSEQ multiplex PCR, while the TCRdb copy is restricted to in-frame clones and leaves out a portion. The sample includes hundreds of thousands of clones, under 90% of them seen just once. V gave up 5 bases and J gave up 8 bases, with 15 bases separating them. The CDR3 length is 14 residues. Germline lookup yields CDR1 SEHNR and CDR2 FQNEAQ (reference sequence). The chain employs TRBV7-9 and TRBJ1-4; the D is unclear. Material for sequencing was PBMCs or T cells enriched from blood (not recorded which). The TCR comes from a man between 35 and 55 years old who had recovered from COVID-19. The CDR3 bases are TGTGCCAGCAGCGATACCCCTGCGGGGGAAAAACTGTTTTTT. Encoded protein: CASSDTPAGEKLFF.